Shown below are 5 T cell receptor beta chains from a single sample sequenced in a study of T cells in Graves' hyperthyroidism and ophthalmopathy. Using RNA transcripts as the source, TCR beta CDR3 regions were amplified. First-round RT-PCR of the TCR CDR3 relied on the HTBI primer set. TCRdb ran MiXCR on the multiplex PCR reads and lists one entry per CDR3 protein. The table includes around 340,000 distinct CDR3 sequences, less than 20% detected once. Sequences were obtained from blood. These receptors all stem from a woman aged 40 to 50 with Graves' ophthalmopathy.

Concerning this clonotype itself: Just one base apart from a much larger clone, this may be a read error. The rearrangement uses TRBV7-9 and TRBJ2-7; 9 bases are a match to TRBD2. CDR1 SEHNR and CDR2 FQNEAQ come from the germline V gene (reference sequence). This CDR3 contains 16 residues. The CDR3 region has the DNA TGTGCCAGCAGCTTAGCCCTAGCGGGAACTTCCTACGAGCTGTACTTC. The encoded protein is CASSLALAGTSYELYF.

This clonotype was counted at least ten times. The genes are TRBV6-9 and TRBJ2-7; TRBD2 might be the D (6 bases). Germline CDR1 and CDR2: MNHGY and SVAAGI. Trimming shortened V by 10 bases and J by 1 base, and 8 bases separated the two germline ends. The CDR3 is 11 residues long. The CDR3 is CAIAASYEQYF. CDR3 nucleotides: TGTGCCATAGCGGCTTCCTACGAGCAGTACTTC.

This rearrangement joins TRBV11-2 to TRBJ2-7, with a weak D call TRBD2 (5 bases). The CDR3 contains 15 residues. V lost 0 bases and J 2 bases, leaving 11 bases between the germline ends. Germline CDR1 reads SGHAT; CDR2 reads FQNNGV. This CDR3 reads CASSLESSQAYEQYF. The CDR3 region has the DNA TGTGCCAGCAGCTTAGAATCTAGCCAGGCCTACGAGCAGTACTTC.

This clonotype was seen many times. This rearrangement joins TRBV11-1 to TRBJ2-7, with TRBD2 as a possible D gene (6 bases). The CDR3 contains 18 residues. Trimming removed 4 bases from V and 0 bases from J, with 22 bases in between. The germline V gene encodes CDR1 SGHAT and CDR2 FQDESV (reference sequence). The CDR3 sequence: CASSSTPGAGLSSYEQYF. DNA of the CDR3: TGTGCCAGCAGCTCGACCCCAGGAGCGGGCCTGAGCTCCTACGAGCAGTACTTC.

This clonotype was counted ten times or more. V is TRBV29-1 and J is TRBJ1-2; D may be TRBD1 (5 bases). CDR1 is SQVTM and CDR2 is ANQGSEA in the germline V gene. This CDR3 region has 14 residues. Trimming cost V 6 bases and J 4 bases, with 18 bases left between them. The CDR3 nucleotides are TGCAGCGTCCAAAAGTTATCGGGGGGCTATGGCTACACCTTC. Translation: CSVQKLSGGYGYTF.